The next 22 T cell receptor beta chains were all read from a single sample in a study of T cell repertoires in cytomegalovirus infection. These receptors' antigens are unknown. TCRdb passed the reads through MiXCR, listing each CDR3 protein once. Among about 900,000 distinct CDR3 sequences, roughly a third were seen once, and the ten largest hold roughly 13%. The material was cultured CD8+ T cells from PBMCs, obtained from culture after CMV antigen stimulation. These receptors were collected from a human donor in good health (CMV status not recorded). Some clones in this sample may be carry-over from other donors' samples.

This clonotype has a handful of counts. The V gene is TRBV10-2, the J gene TRBJ1-5; the match to TRBD1 covers 9 bases. J was trimmed by 6 bases and V by 3 bases; bases with no gene match: 15. The CDR3 spans 18 residues. Germline assignment: CDR1 WSHSY and CDR2 SAAADI. The CDR3 here is CASSEGDRASQYSQPQHF. DNA of the CDR3: TGCGCCAGCAGTGAAGGGGACAGGGCGTCCCAATATAGTCAGCCCCAGCATTTT.

This sequence joins TRBV2 and TRBJ1-2; D remains unclear. The V end lost 1 base, the J end lost 2 bases, and 2 bases lay between the germline ends. This CDR3 has 12 residues. Germline CDR1 and CDR2: SNHLY and FYNNEI. The CDR3 here is CASSEENYGYTF. In nucleotides, the CDR3 is TGTGCCAGCAGTGAAGAGAACTATGGCTACACCTTC.

The chain is built from TRBV7-9 and TRBJ1-6; TRBD1 matches 8 bases. The CDR3 covers 16 residues. Trimming took 4 bases from V and 6 from J; bases not matched to a gene: 8. Germline V gives CDR1 SEHNR, CDR2 FQNEAQ (reference sequence). The CDR3 DNA reads TGTGCCAGCAGCTCTCCGGACAGGGAGATTAATTCACCCCTCCACTTT. It is translated as CASSSPDREINSPLHF. Supplemented by reference TRBV7-9 and TRBJ1-6, the full variable domain reads DTGVSQNPRHKITKRGQNVTFRCDPISEHNRLYWYRQTLGQGPEFLTYFQNEAQLEKSRLLSDRFSAERPKGSFSTLEIQRTEQGDSAMYLCASSSPDREINSPLHFGNGTRLTVT.

This clonotype has only a few counts. The rearrangement uses TRBV4-3 and TRBJ2-1; 8 bases line up with TRBD2. Per the germline V gene, CDR1 is LGHNA and CDR2 is YSLEER. The CDR3 sequence is 16 residues long. The ends lost 0 bases at V and 6 bases at J; junction bases unmatched: 7. The CDR3 region has the DNA TGCGCCAGCAGCCAAGATTCGGGGGGGCCGACCAATGAGCAGTTCTTC. Protein product: CASSQDSGGPTNEQFF.

This chain joins TRBV5-4 and TRBJ2-7; possibly TRBD2 for D (6 bases). CDR1 SGHNT and CDR2 YYREEE come from the germline V gene (reference sequence). This CDR3 is built from 15 residues. The V gene lost 2 bases and the J gene lost 5 bases, with 17 bases spanning the gap. CDR3 nucleotides: TGTGCCAGCAGCTTCCTCGAGGGGAGGCGCGACGAGCAGTACTTC. Amino acids: CASSFLEGRRDEQYF.

The chain recombines TRBV2 with TRBJ1-5; TRBD1 is a possible D gene (6 bases). This CDR3 has 14 residues. Trimming shortened V by 4 bases and J by 4 bases, and 11 bases separated the two germline ends. Germline V gives CDR1 SNHLY, CDR2 FYNNEI. CDR3 DNA: TGTGCCAGCAGTGGGACAGCGAATAATCAGCCCCAGCATTTT. Its translation is CASSGTANNQPQHF.

In the case of this clonotype: A read error may produce the germline difference seen at one junction end. The rearrangement links TRBV5-5 to TRBJ2-2; D tentatively fits TRBD1 or TRBD2 (5 bases each). This CDR3 contains 19 residues. Germline V CDR1 and CDR2: SGHKS, YYEKEE (reference sequence). In DNA form, the CDR3 reads TGTGCCAGCAGCTTAACCCCCCGGCCCGACCTAGTGGACACCGGGGAACTGTTTTTT. This gives the protein CASSLTPRPDLVDTGELFF.

This clonotype has just a few counts. The chain links TRBV4-3 to TRBJ2-1, with D possibly being TRBD1 (5 bases). V dropped 0 bases and J dropped 0 bases, with 9 bases sitting between them. Germline CDR1 reads LGHNA; CDR2 reads YSLEER. This CDR3 has 16 amino acids. CDR3 in DNA: TGCGCCAGCAGCCAAGAGAATCAGGGCTCCTACAATGAGCAGTTCTTC. Protein sequence: CASSQENQGSYNEQFF.

This clonotype showed up just a few times. This sequence joins TRBV19 and TRBJ2-3; weak D call: TRBD1 (5 bases). This CDR3 spans 15 amino acids. Between the trimmed V and J ends, which lost 2 bases and 4 bases, there was a span of 13 bases. CDR1 and CDR2 (germline): LNHDA, SQIVND (reference sequence). This CDR3 is CASSIKGRAADTQYF. The CDR3 coding sequence is TGTGCCAGTAGTATAAAAGGCAGGGCTGCAGATACGCAGTATTTT.

The chain recombines TRBV7-3 with TRBJ1-2; possibly TRBD1 for D (5 bases). The germline V gene has CDR1 SGHTA and CDR2 FQGTGA. Trimming removed 5 bases from V and 8 bases from J, with 9 bases in between. The CDR3 extends over 11 amino acids. The CDR3: CASSGGRGYTF. CDR3 nucleotides: TGTGCCAGCAGCGGGGGACGGGGCTACACCTTC.

This clonotype was recorded a few times. J is TRBJ1-5 and V is TRBV6-6, with D perhaps matching TRBD1 (5 bases). Trimming stripped 6 bases from V and 7 bases from J, with 16 bases between. Looked up from germline, CDR1 is MNHNY and CDR2 is SVGAGI (reference sequence). This CDR3 comprises 14 residues. CDR3: CASSHRSLTQPQHF. CDR3 nucleotides: TGTGCCAGCAGCCACAGGAGCCTTACCCAGCCCCAGCATTTT.

This clonotype came up a few times. The chain joins TRBV12-3 or TRBV12-4 to TRBJ2-5; maybe TRBD1 (6 bases). The CDR3 contains 11 residues. The ends were cut back, 10 bases at V and 5 bases at J, with 11 bases in the middle. CDR3 sequence (DNA): TGTGCCACTCGGCAGGGGGAGACCCAGTACTTC. The encoded protein is CATRQGETQYF.

The table lists this clonotype with a few counts. The chain has TRBV6-2 or TRBV6-3 and TRBJ2-3; D ambiguous. Germline values: CDR1 MNHEY, CDR2 SVGEGT. CDR3 length: 16 residues. V was trimmed by 2 bases and J by 2 bases, leaving 14 bases between them. Here the CDR3 DNA reads TGTGCCAGCAGTTACCCCAGGAAAGTCGACACAGATACGCAGTATTTT. Translation gives CASSYPRKVDTDTQYF.

The CDR3 DNA follows: TGTGCCAGCATGAGAAACACCGGGGAGCTGTTTTTT. Translated: CASMRNTGELFF. The rearrangement links TRBV2 to TRBJ2-2, with D uncertain. This CDR3 spans 12 amino acids. Deletions cut 7 bases from V and 2 bases from J, with 5 bases between. Germline values: CDR1 SNHLY, CDR2 FYNNEI.

This chain connects TRBV7-9 to TRBJ2-7; D is perhaps TRBD1 or TRBD2 (6 bases each). V was trimmed by 5 bases and J by 7 bases, leaving 15 bases between them. This CDR3 has 13 residues. Germline assignment: CDR1 SEHNR and CDR2 FQNEAQ (reference sequence). The CDR3 loop reads CASSVMGAGEQYV. The CDR3 bases are TGTGCCAGCAGCGTAATGGGGGCGGGGGAGCAGTACGTC.

This clonotype was detected a few times. The V and J genes are TRBV12-3 or TRBV12-4 and TRBJ2-1; TRBD2 might be the D (6 bases). The CDR3 contains 13 residues. Trimming removed 3 bases from V and 10 bases from J, with 13 bases in between. CDR3 in DNA: TGTGCCAGCAGTTTTCGGGGACTTTTCGAGCAGTTCTTC. It specifies CASSFRGLFEQFF.

This clonotype was detected many times. The chain employs TRBV7-2 and TRBJ2-7, with D uncertain. CDR3 length: 12 amino acids. V was pared by 5 bases and J by 3 bases, with 8 bases between. Germline V gene sequence: CDR1 SGHTA, CDR2 FQGNSA. The CDR3 reads CASSADGYEQYF. The CDR3 DNA reads as TGTGCCAGCAGCGCGGACGGCTACGAGCAGTACTTC.

This chain links TRBV7-9 with TRBJ1-5; maybe TRBD1 (6 bases). Germline values: CDR1 SEHNR, CDR2 FQNEAQ (reference sequence). The V and J ends lost 7 bases and 2 bases respectively, with 15 bases between them. The CDR3 runs to 15 residues. Here the CDR3 reads CASTKGGSGNQPQHF. The DNA for the CDR3 is TGTGCCAGCACCAAAGGGGGGTCAGGCAATCAGCCCCAGCATTTT.

This chain links TRBV5-6 with TRBJ2-3, with 7 bases fitting TRBD2. The CDR3 sequence is 16 residues long. J lost 6 bases, V lost 0 bases, and 10 bases had no gene match. Germline CDR1 SGHDT, CDR2 YYEEEE. The CDR3 protein is CASSLAGGGKEDTQYF. The CDR3, as DNA: TGTGCCAGCAGCTTGGCCGGCGGGGGAAAGGAGGATACGCAGTATTTT.

In its sample, this clonotype was seen a few times. The genes are TRBV7-9 and TRBJ2-2, with D perhaps given as TRBD1 or TRBD2 (5 bases each). Germline assignment: CDR1 SEHNR and CDR2 FQNEAQ (reference sequence). V was clipped by 5 bases and J by 5 bases, with 18 bases between them. The CDR3 is made up of 16 amino acids. CDR3 amino acids: CASSAPGTASTGELFF. The DNA for the CDR3 is TGTGCCAGCAGCGCACCCGGGACCGCGAGTACCGGGGAGCTGTTTTTT.

The rearrangement links TRBV2 to TRBJ2-2; TRBD1 matches at 10 bases. This CDR3 spans 17 amino acids. Trimming at V came to 6 bases and at J to 0 bases, leaving 7 bases not matched to a gene. The germline gives CDR1 SNHLY, CDR2 FYNNEI. The chain's CDR3 is CASRDSTGGPNTGELFF. In nucleotides, the CDR3 is TGTGCCAGCAGGGACTCGACAGGGGGCCCGAACACCGGGGAGCTGTTTTTT.

The rearrangement joins TRBV12-3 or TRBV12-4 to TRBJ2-3; tentative D call: TRBD1 (6 bases). Trimming stripped 6 bases from V and 6 bases from J, with 10 bases between. CDR3 length: 12 amino acids. In DNA form, the CDR3 reads TGTGCCAGCAGCAGGGGTTTTGATACGCAGTATTTT. Its translation: CASSRGFDTQYF.